The 28 T cell receptor beta chains below all came from one sample that was sequenced in a study of Ad26.COV2.S vaccination and SARS-CoV-2 variants. Repertoires were generated with immunoSEQ multiplex PCR, while TCRdb's copy carries only in-frame clones and drops some. The top ten hold 3.5% of the sample, which has 350,000 to 400,000 clones, around 85% seen once. The treatment: around 19 received Ad26.COV2.S at low or high dose, single or two shots; roughly five received placebo; per-sample allocation not given. Sample collection was performed on day 63 after the first vaccine or placebo injection. The sample consisted of peripheral blood, taken in a trial of Ad26.COV2.S vaccine versus placebo. The receptors originated from a person between 18 and 65 years old who received the Ad26.COV2.S COVID-19 vaccine or a placebo.

As to this clone: The sample carries other DNA sequences with the same CDR3. The chain employs TRBV6-5 and TRBJ1-3; D gene unclear. This CDR3 is built from 15 residues. Trimming shortened V by 0 bases and J by 0 bases, and 6 bases separated the two germline ends. Germline V gene lookup returns CDR1 MNHEY and CDR2 SVGAGI. The CDR3 nucleotides read TGTGCCAGCAGTTACTCGGGTAGCTCTGGAAACACCATATATTTT. Amino acid sequence: CASSYSGSSGNTIYF.

The chain recombines TRBV4-2 with TRBJ2-2; D remains ambiguous. V lost 5 bases, J lost 4 bases, and 8 bases lay in between. The V gene's germline CDR1 is LGHNA and CDR2 YNFKEQ. The CDR3 consists of 13 residues. The CDR3 is CASSYPGTGELFF. DNA of the CDR3: TGTGCCAGCAGCTACCCGGGCACCGGGGAGCTGTTTTTT.

This clone was observed a single time. The chain combines TRBV6-5 with TRBJ2-2; D is unresolved. Germline V CDR1 and CDR2: MNHEY, SVGAGI. This CDR3 contains 13 residues. V was pared by 4 bases and J by 4 bases, with 7 bases between. As DNA, the CDR3 is TGTGCCAGCAGTTCAATTGGCACCGGGGAGCTGTTTTTT. This codes for CASSSIGTGELFF.

The genes are TRBV5-6 and TRBJ1-1, with D possibly TRBD1 on 5 matching bases. The CDR3 has 13 residues. CDR1 SGHDT and CDR2 YYEEEE come from the germline V gene. V was shortened by 0 bases and J by 7 bases, with 10 bases between the two germline ends. CDR3 residues: CASSLAGQGEAFF. The CDR3 DNA reads TGTGCCAGCAGCTTGGCGGGGCAGGGTGAAGCTTTCTTT.

Concerning this clone: The same CDR3 can be traced to other DNA sequences in this sample. This chain links TRBV12-3 or TRBV12-4 with TRBJ1-1; D not certain. Trimming removed 6 bases from V and 3 bases from J, with 11 bases in between. The CDR3 length is 13 residues. CDR3 sequence: CASSLIGDTEAFF. The CDR3 DNA is TGTGCCAGCAGCCTTATCGGGGACACTGAAGCTTTCTTT.

The J gene is TRBJ2-5, the V gene TRBV7-7; possible D gene TRBD2, 5 bases. The germline gives CDR1 SSHAT, CDR2 FNYEAQ (reference sequence). The CDR3 is made up of 13 amino acids. V lost 1 base to trimming and J lost 5 bases, with 8 bases between them. The CDR3, as DNA: TGTGCCAGCAGCTTAGGAGGGAAGGAGACCCAGTACTTC. It codes for CASSLGGKETQYF.

This clone turned up a few times. This chain connects TRBV5-1 to TRBJ1-6; TRBD1 matches at 7 bases. With 1 base clipped from V and 7 bases from J, the junction kept 2 bases outside the gene matches. Germline CDR1 SGHRS, CDR2 YFSETQ. This CDR3 comprises 14 residues. CDR3 coding DNA: TGCGCCAGCAGCTTGTCGGGACAGAATTCACCCCTCCACTTT. Its protein is CASSLSGQNSPLHF.

The chain uses TRBV6-5 and TRBJ1-5; no definite D call. CDR3 size: 15 residues. The V and J ends lost 6 bases and 0 bases respectively, with 12 bases between them. Germline V gene sequence: CDR1 MNHEY, CDR2 SVGAGI. The CDR3 DNA is TGTGCCAGCAGAGATATACCTTCTAGCAATCAGCCCCAGCATTTT. It translates to CASRDIPSSNQPQHF.

The V gene is TRBV10-3, the J gene TRBJ2-2; D is uncertain. Germline V gene lookup returns CDR1 ENHRY and CDR2 SYGVKD. V gave up 7 bases and J gave up 1 base, with 1 base separating them. The CDR3 consists of 11 residues. CDR3 bases: TGTGCCATCAAGAACACCGGGGAGCTGTTTTTT. Protein: CAIKNTGELFF.

This chain joins TRBV4-1 and TRBJ1-4, with D hard to call. The CDR3 totals 15 residues. Trimming removed 8 bases from V and 0 bases from J, with 13 bases in between. Germline V gene lookup returns CDR1 MGHRA and CDR2 YSYEKL. As DNA, the CDR3 is TGCGCCAGCGGTCTGGCGTACCCAACTAATGAAAAACTGTTTTTT. Protein product: CASGLAYPTNEKLFF.

This chain joins TRBV4-3 and TRBJ2-6; TRBD1 might be the D (7 bases). Trimming removed 5 bases at V and 1 base at J, with 15 bases between. From germline, CDR1 is LGHNA and CDR2 YSLEER. The CDR3 is 17 residues long. The CDR3 coding sequence is TGCGCCAGCAGCACCGCCAGGGGGGTTTCTGGGGCCAACGTCCTGACTTTC. Amino acids: CASSTARGVSGANVLTF.

The chain couples TRBV20-1 to TRBJ1-2; unclear D gene. Trimming left V 3 bases short and J 7 bases short, with 3 bases between. Germline V gene lookup returns CDR1 DFQATT and CDR2 SNEGSKA (reference sequence). The CDR3 is made up of 9 amino acids. CDR3 DNA: TGCAGTGCTAGGCGTGGCTACACCTTC. As protein: CSARRGYTF.

This clone occurred a few times. CDR3 in DNA: TGTGCCAGCAGCCTTTCCGGGACAGGGAGTCAGCCCCAGCATTTT. This encodes CASSLSGTGSQPQHF. The chain uses TRBV3-1 (or the pseudogene TRBV3-2) and TRBJ1-5, with 9 bases fitting TRBD1. Per germline, CDR1 LGHDT and CDR2 YNNKEL (reference sequence). The trim removed 4 bases at V and 6 bases at J, leaving 7 bases unmatched. The CDR3 is 15 residues long.

The rearrangement uses TRBV6-5 and TRBJ1-2; TRBD1 matches at 9 bases. CDR3 size: 15 residues. The junction had 5 bases not matched to a gene; V was cut back by 0 bases and J by 6 bases. Germline V gene sequence: CDR1 MNHEY, CDR2 SVGAGI. In nucleotides, the CDR3 is TGTGCCAGCAGTTACTCCAACAGGGGGCGTAATGGCTACACCTTC. Residues: CASSYSNRGRNGYTF.

V usage is TRBV20-1 and J usage is TRBJ1-5; D unresolved. The V gene lost 1 base and the J gene lost 3 bases, with 1 base spanning the gap. From germline, CDR1 is DFQATT and CDR2 SNEGSKA (reference sequence). The CDR3 sequence is 11 residues long. This CDR3 reads CSARVNQPQHF. The DNA for the CDR3 is TGCAGTGCTAGAGTCAATCAGCCCCAGCATTTT.

This clone showed up just once. The chain has TRBV18 and TRBJ2-5, with D perhaps matching TRBD1 (6 bases). Germline lookup yields CDR1 KGHSH and CDR2 LQKENI. The CDR3 extends over 14 amino acids. The V end was cut by 0 bases, the J end by 3 bases, with 8 bases between. The CDR3: CASSPPAGEETQYF. The DNA of the CDR3 is TGTGCCAGCTCACCACCGGCAGGGGAAGAGACCCAGTACTTC.

The chain employs TRBV7-8 and TRBJ2-7, with 10 bases matching TRBD1. Germline V CDR1 and CDR2: SGHVS, FQNEAQ. The CDR3 spans 14 residues. V lost 3 bases and J lost 3; bases outside the gene matches: 2. The CDR3: CASSLTGGIYEQYF. CDR3 in DNA: TGTGCCAGCAGCTTGACAGGGGGCATCTACGAGCAGTACTTC.

The chain couples TRBV4-1 to TRBJ1-4; D unresolved. This CDR3 spans 13 amino acids. Between the trimmed V and J ends, which lost 0 bases and 8 bases, there was a span of 7 bases. Germline V gives CDR1 MGHRA, CDR2 YSYEKL. The CDR3 DNA sequence: TGCGCCAGCAGCCAAGATTTACAGGAAAAACTGTTTTTT. Its protein product is CASSQDLQEKLFF.

The chain couples TRBV18 to TRBJ2-1, with TRBD1 identical over 7 bases. Germline V gene lookup returns CDR1 KGHSH and CDR2 LQKENI. V was clipped by 4 bases and J by 6 bases; unmatched bases: 9. The CDR3 spans 15 residues. The CDR3 nucleotides are TGTGCCAGCTCACTCGGGACAGTTACCTCCAATGAGCAGTTCTTC. This translates into CASSLGTVTSNEQFF.

The chain links TRBV25-1 to TRBJ2-6; either TRBD1 or TRBD2 may supply D (5 bases each). Trimming cost V 6 bases and J 6 bases, with 12 bases left between them. The germline V gene encodes CDR1 MGHDK and CDR2 SYGVNS. The CDR3 has 14 residues. The CDR3 bases are TGTGCCAGCAGGGGGCGGGCAGCGGCCAACGTCCTGACTTTC. Protein product: CASRGRAAANVLTF. Drawing the rest from reference TRBV25-1 and TRBJ2-6, the complete variable domain is EADIYQTPRYLVIGTGKKITLECSQTMGHDKMYWYQQDPGMELHLIHYSYGVNSTEKGDLSSESTVSRIRTEHFPLTLESARPSHTSQYLCASRGRAAANVLTFGAGSRLTVL.

This rearrangement joins TRBV7-8 to TRBJ2-7; 9 bases map to TRBD1. With 1 base clipped from V and 10 bases from J, the junction kept 5 bases outside the gene matches. The germline gives CDR1 SGHVS, CDR2 FQNEAQ. This CDR3 region has 13 residues. CDR3 amino acids: CASSLGTGAEQYF. CDR3 coding DNA: TGTGCCAGCAGCTTAGGGACAGGGGCTGAACAGTACTTC.

CDR3 DNA sequence: TGCGCCAGCAGAACCGCCCCGGGACAGAGCTACGAGCAGTACTTC. Its translation: CASRTAPGQSYEQYF. This chain joins TRBV5-1 and TRBJ2-7; 7 bases agree with TRBD1. Per the germline V gene, CDR1 is SGHRS and CDR2 is YFSETQ. The J segment lost 3 bases and the V segment lost 5 bases, leaving 11 bases of the junction unmatched. The CDR3 spans 15 residues. The full variable domain, in which reference TRBV5-1 and TRBJ2-7 provide the parts outside the CDR3, is KAGVTQTPRYLIKTRGQQVTLSCSPISGHRSVSWYQQTPGQGLQFLFEYFSETQRNKGNFPGRFSGRQFSNSRSEMNVSTLELGDSALYLCASRTAPGQSYEQYFGPGTRLTVT.

The chain recombines TRBV29-1 with TRBJ1-1; unclear D gene. This CDR3 has 11 residues. The V end lost 4 bases, the J end lost 3 bases, and 6 bases lay between the germline ends. CDR1 and CDR2 from the germline V gene are SQVTM and ANQGSEA. CDR3 region: CSVAFDTEAFF. As DNA, the CDR3 is TGCAGCGTTGCGTTTGACACTGAAGCTTTCTTT.

This clone showed up just once. This chain links TRBV3-1 (or the pseudogene TRBV3-2) with TRBJ2-7; a possible D gene is TRBD1 (6 bases). CDR3 length: 13 residues. V gave up 5 bases and J gave up 6 bases, with 14 bases separating them. The germline V gene encodes CDR1 LGHDT and CDR2 YNNKEL (reference sequence). This CDR3 is CASSSGRGVEQYF. DNA of the CDR3: TGTGCCAGCAGCTCCGGCAGGGGCGTCGAGCAGTACTTC.

Here the CDR3 reads CASSPVDSYEQYF. The DNA of the CDR3 is TGTGCCAGCAGCCCGGTGGACAGCTACGAGCAGTACTTC. The rearrangement joins TRBV11-1 to TRBJ2-7; D is perhaps TRBD1 (6 bases). This CDR3 has 13 amino acids. The V end was cut by 5 bases, the J end by 3 bases, with 11 bases between. Germline CDR1 SGHAT, CDR2 FQDESV (reference sequence).

The V and J genes are TRBV24-1 and TRBJ2-3; D not resolved. Germline V gene sequence: CDR1 KGHDR, CDR2 SFDVKD. This CDR3 has 14 residues. With 4 bases removed from V and 1 base from J, the gap between germline ends came to 8 bases. CDR3: CATSDQSGTDTQYF. DNA of the CDR3: TGTGCCACCAGTGACCAAAGCGGCACAGATACGCAGTATTTT.

The V call is TRBV4-1, the J call TRBJ1-2; D remains ambiguous. V lost 1 base and J 7 bases, leaving 10 bases between the germline ends. The CDR3 covers 13 residues. Germline V CDR1 and CDR2: MGHRA, YSYEKL. Here the CDR3 DNA reads TGCGCCAGCAGCCAAGTTAGGCAGAGTGGCTACACCTTC. This codes for CASSQVRQSGYTF.

The chain carries TRBV6-6 and TRBJ1-3; TRBD1 might be the D (5 bases). V was clipped by 0 bases and J by 8 bases, with 14 bases between them. The CDR3 covers 15 residues. Germline values: CDR1 MNHNY, CDR2 SVGAGI (reference sequence). Here the CDR3 DNA reads TGTGCCAGCAGTTACTCGATGGGCAGGGCGGACACCATATATTTT. The encoded protein is CASSYSMGRADTIYF.